This entry features one T cell receptor beta chain sequence. This record belongs to a study of blood T cell repertoires in COVID-19. CDR3 length: 13 residues. Sequencing used immunoSEQ multiplex PCR; TCRdb keeps in-frame clones, though not all of them. This table has about 310,000 clones, roughly 84% appearing once. V gene TRBV21-1 combines with J gene TRBJ1-2; the D segment call TRBD1 is taken from the table without a DNA check. TRBV21-1 is deemed a pseudogene. The sequencing input was peripheral blood. This receptor was obtained from a man aged 45-65 years with active or convalescent COVID-19. Here the CDR3 reads CASSKDSGRGYTF. The CDR3 DNA is TGTGCCAGCAGCAAGGACAGCGGACGGGGCTACACCTTC.